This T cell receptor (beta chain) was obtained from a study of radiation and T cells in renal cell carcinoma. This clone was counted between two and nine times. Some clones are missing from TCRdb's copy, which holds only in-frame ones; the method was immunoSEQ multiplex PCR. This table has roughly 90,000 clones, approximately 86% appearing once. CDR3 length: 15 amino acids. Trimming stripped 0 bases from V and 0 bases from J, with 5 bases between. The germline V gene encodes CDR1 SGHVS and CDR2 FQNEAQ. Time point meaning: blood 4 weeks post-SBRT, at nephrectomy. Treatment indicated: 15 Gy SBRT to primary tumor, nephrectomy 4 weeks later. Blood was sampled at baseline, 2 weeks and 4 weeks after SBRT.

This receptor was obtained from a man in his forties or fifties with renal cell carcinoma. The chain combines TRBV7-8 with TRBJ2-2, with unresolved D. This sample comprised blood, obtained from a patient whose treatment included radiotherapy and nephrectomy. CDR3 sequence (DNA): TGTGCCAGCAGCTTAGCCATCTCGAACACCGGGGAGCTGTTTTTT. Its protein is CASSLAISNTGELFF.